Presented here are 5 T cell receptor beta chains from one specimen sequenced in a study of T cells in tuberculosis. The repertoire was sequenced with immunoSEQ multiplex PCR; TCRdb's copy has only in-frame clones and lacks some. Found here are 45,000 or so clones, nearly 97% of them singletons; the top ten hold 3% to 4%. Sequences were obtained from PBMCs. These receptors were taken from a donor between 5 and 29 years old with latent tuberculosis or without tuberculosis infection.

CDR3 protein: CAWGPGQGVEKLFF. DNA for the CDR3: TGTGCCTGGGGGCCGGGACAGGGAGTGGAAAAACTGTTTTTT. The gene calls are TRBV30 and TRBJ1-4; 9 bases agree with TRBD1. The junction had 9 bases not matched to a gene; V was cut back by 5 bases and J by 8 bases. CDR3 length: 14 residues. Germline V gene sequence: CDR1 GTSNPN, CDR2 SVGIG (reference sequence).

The chain employs TRBV7-2 and TRBJ1-1; 9 nucleotides match TRBD1. Germline-derived CDR1 and CDR2 are SGHTA and FQGNSA. Germline trimming cut 4 bases from V and 3 bases from J; bases unmatched to any gene: 6. The CDR3 runs to 15 residues. DNA of the CDR3: TGTGCCAGCAGCTCTGGACAGGGGACTTACACTGAAGCTTTCTTT. Translated, it gives CASSSGQGTYTEAFF.

The chain links TRBV5-5 to TRBJ2-7; D is unclear. The CDR3 consists of 15 residues. Between the trimmed V and J ends, which lost 4 bases and 1 base, there was a span of 15 bases. Germline CDR1 is SGHKS and CDR2 is YYEKEE (reference sequence). The CDR3 is CASSRVQSSSYEQYF. Here the CDR3 DNA reads TGTGCCAGCAGCCGAGTACAGTCCTCTTCCTACGAGCAGTACTTC.

The V call is TRBV7-9, the J call TRBJ2-7; D may be TRBD2 (6 bases). With 5 bases removed from V and 2 bases from J, the gap between germline ends came to 16 bases. The length of the CDR3 is 15 residues. CDR1 is SEHNR and CDR2 is FQNEAQ in the germline V gene (reference sequence). In DNA, the CDR3 is TGTGCCAGCAGCAAAAACACGGCGGGGCCCTACGAGCAGTACTTC. Protein: CASSKNTAGPYEQYF. The whole variable domain, remainder taken from reference TRBV7-9 and TRBJ2-7, is DTGVSQNPRHKITKRGQNVTFRCDPISEHNRLYWYRQTLGQGPEFLTYFQNEAQLEKSRLLSDRFSAERPKGSFSTLEIQRTEQGDSAMYLCASSKNTAGPYEQYFGPGTRLTVT.

The J gene is TRBJ1-1, the V gene TRBV18; TRBD1 is a possible D gene (6 bases). Looked up from germline, CDR1 is KGHSH and CDR2 is LQKENI. This CDR3 is 14 amino acids long. V lost 3 bases to trimming and J lost 2 bases, with 10 bases between them. The CDR3 DNA follows: TGTGCCAGCTCACCGGACAGTGCTAACACTGAAGCTTTCTTT. This sequence encodes CASSPDSANTEAFF.